This T cell receptor (beta chain) was observed in a study of T-cell memory formation after mild COVID-19 (dated by TCRdb to about 2021). At the level of the whole study: TCR sequence clusters from the two donors were largely donor specific. The cohort comprised two young, previously healthy adult volunteers, one female and one male. In two donors, T-cell clones that expanded and contracted after mild COVID-19 were followed by sequencing TCRalpha and TCRbeta repertoires longitudinally.

Notes on this clonotype: Its antigen specificity is not known. Base qualities are not at hand, and no much larger clone is one base apart.

Instrument used: Illumina NovaSeq 6000. TCRalpha and TCRbeta cDNA libraries were built by 5'RACE with constant-segment primers, adding sample barcodes and unique molecular identifiers. RNA was extracted from every sample with Trizol reagent. Library amplification was performed in two PCR steps, and a second sample barcode and Illumina TruSeq adapters were introduced in the second step. Sequencing of the libraries was done on an Illumina NovaSeq, producing 2 x 150 bp paired-end reads. Processing in the source paper ran as follows. Demultiplexing of reads and collapsing into UMI-guided consensus sequences were performed with migec v1.2.7. Using mixcr v2.1.11, the UMI consensuses were aligned to TRA and TRB V and J templates and assembled into clonotypes. Clonotypes were classified as expanded or contracted when called significant by both edgeR and NoisET, with noise models trained on biological replicates. For edgeR calls, the thresholds were a false discovery rate-adjusted p below 0.01 and a log2 fold-change of 1. As an exploratory analysis of dynamics, max-normalized trajectories of the 1000 most abundant clonotypes were examined by PCA with hierarchical clustering. Each responding clone was given a CD4 or CD8 phenotype based on the CD4+ and CD8+ repertoires, which had been sequenced separately. TCRdb redid the processing of the public reads, applying fastp at Q25 and MiXCR, and retained in-frame beta chains. Each record represents a unique CDR3 protein, reported with the most common genes and DNA among its rows. TCRdb assigned the V and J calls; the authors' analysis was not used. The sample contains 140,000 or so distinct CDR3 sequences, roughly 13% of them found a single time. In total, the top ten clones hold about 30% of the sample.

Study-level results and caveats: Contracting CD4+ clones appeared mostly in the CM and EM memory subsets, whereas CD8+ clones were enriched in EMRA. Only a couple of mild cases were covered in the study, and larger cohorts including severe cases with pre-infection samples were considered necessary. Clones contracting from day 15 to 85 had balanced CD4/CD8 phenotypes, while a second wave expanding from day 15 to 37 was biased towards CD4+. The detection of some responding clones in pre-infection memory suggests that pre-existing cross-reactive memory T cells joined the SARS-CoV-2 response. Whether the second-wave clones peaking on day 37 were SARS-CoV-2 specific was not confirmed.

The CDR3 sequence holds 11 residues, the cysteine and phenylalanine included. The DNA shown is the 33-base CDR3, in frame from base 1. Trimming costs V 2 bases and J 3 bases, and their ends lie 5 bases apart. The germline V gene (reference sequence) sets CDR1 to GTSNPN and CDR2 to SVGIG. PBMCs were isolated by Ficoll-Paque density gradient centrifugation. This chain joins TRBV30 to TRBJ2-7; the D gene remains uncertain. This receptor was identified in an adult woman who had mild COVID-19 (a few samples of this study predate the infection). The sample titles of this study are shuffled in the database, so cell type and time point are left out; the donor was told from shared clones. The sequencing sample was made of PBMCs or a T cell subset sorted from them (not recorded which). The CDR3 protein is CAWSRSYEQYF. The nucleotide sequence reads as follows: TGTGCCTGGAGTCGCAGCTACGAGCAGTACTTC. Here the CDR3 is joined to the reference TRBV30 and TRBJ2-7 genes, and the full variable domain is: SQTIHQWPATLVQPVGSPLSLECTVEGTSNPNLYWYRQAAGRGLQLLFYSVGIGQISSEVPQNLSASRPQDRQFILSSKKLLLSDSGFYLCAWSRSYEQYFGPGTRLTVT.